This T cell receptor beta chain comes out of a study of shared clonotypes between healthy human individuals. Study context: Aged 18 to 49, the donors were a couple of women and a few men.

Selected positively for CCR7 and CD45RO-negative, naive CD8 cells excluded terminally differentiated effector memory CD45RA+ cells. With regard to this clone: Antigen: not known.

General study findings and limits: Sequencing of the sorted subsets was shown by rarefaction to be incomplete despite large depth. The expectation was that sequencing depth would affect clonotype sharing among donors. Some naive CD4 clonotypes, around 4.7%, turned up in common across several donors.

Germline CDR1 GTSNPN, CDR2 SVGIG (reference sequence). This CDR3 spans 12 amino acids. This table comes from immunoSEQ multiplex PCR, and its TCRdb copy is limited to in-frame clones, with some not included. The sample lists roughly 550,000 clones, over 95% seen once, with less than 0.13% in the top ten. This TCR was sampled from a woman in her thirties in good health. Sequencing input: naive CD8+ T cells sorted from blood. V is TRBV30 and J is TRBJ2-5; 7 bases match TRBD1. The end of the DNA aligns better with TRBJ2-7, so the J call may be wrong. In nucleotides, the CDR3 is TGTGCCTGGAGACAGGGGACCTACGAGCAGTACTTC. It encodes CAWRQGTYEQYF.